This T cell receptor beta chain was recorded in a study of cytomegalovirus exposure and HLA in healthy donors. Overall study findings and caveats: A prior analysis recorded that most TCR beta V segments were productive about 90% or about 30% of the time.

The PCR had 60 Vbeta and 13 Jbeta primers. Repertoires were generated with immunoSEQ multiplex PCR, while TCRdb's copy carries only in-frame clones and drops some. The repertoire table contains 150,000 to 200,000 clones. In the case of this clone: Its specificity is not known.

This receptor was taken from a woman aged 55-70 years in good health and CMV-seronegative. Sequencing used PBMCs.

In DNA form, the CDR3 reads TGCGCCAGCAGCTTCGGGACTTTTAACACCGGGGAGCTGTTTTTT. It codes for CASSFGTFNTGELFF. This chain connects TRBV5-1 to TRBJ2-2; tentatively, D is TRBD2 (6 bases). V was trimmed by 2 bases and J by 2 bases, leaving 10 bases between them. CDR3 size: 15 residues. Per the germline V gene, CDR1 is SGHRS and CDR2 is YFSETQ.